The 2 T cell receptor beta chains listed next were all sequenced from one sample in a study of blood T cell repertoires in COVID-19 (dated by TCRdb to the early 2020s). Library preparation used the immunoSEQ multiplex PCR assay. TCRdb re-hosts the immuneACCESS table, in-frame sequences only. Its copies lack some clones; in the studies checked, an unresolved V gene accounts for under half of them, and the cause for the rest is not known. The sample table holds 130,000 to 150,000 clones, of which about three quarters were seen once. Together, the top ten hold around 2.1% of the sample. The material sequenced was peripheral blood. These receptors were collected from a woman aged 55-70 years with acute or convalescent COVID-19.

The chain employs TRBV3-1 (or the pseudogene TRBV3-2) and TRBJ2-7, with 8 bases that match TRBD1. The CDR3 contains 16 residues. Germline CDR1 is LGHDT and CDR2 is YNNKEL (reference sequence). The trim removed 1 base at V and 4 bases at J, leaving 9 bases unmatched. DNA for the CDR3: TGTGCCAGCAGCCAAGCGGGAATGACAGGGGATTACGAGCAGTACTTC. It yields the protein CASSQAGMTGDYEQYF.

V gene TRBV6-6 combines with J gene TRBJ1-2, with D unclear. CDR3 length: 12 amino acids. Per germline, CDR1 MNHNY and CDR2 SVGAGI (reference sequence). V was pared by 2 bases and J by 6 bases, with 7 bases between. CDR3 DNA: TGTGCCAGCAGTTACCGCGAGGATGGCTACACCTTC. Its protein product is CASSYREDGYTF.